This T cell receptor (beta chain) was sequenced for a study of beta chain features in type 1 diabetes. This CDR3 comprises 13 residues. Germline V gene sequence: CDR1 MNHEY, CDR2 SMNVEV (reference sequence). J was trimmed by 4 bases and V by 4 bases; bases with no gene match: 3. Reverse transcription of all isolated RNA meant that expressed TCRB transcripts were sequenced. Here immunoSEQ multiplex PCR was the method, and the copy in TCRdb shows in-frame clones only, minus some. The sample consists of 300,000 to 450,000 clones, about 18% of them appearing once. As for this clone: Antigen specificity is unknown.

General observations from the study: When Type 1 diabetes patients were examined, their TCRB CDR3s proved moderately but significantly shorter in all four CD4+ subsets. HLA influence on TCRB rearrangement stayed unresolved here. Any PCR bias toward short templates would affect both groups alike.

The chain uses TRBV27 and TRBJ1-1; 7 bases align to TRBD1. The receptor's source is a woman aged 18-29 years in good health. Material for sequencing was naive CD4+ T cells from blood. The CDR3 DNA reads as TGTGCCAGCAGTTCTAGGGGGCTCACTGAAGCTTTCTTT. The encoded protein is CASSSRGLTEAFF.